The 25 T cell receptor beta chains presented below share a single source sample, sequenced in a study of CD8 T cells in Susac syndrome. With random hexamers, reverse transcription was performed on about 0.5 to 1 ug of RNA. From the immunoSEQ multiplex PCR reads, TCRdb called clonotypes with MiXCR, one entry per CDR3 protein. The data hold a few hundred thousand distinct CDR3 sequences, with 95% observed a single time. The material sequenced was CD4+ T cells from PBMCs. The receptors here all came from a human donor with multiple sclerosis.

In nucleotides, the CDR3 is TGTGCCAGCAGTCAGGACTACACAGATACGCAGTATTTT. Its protein product is CASSQDYTDTQYF. This chain links TRBV7-3 with TRBJ2-3; D is perhaps TRBD2 (6 bases). The CDR3 consists of 13 residues. Germline loops: CDR1 SGHTA, CDR2 FQGTGA. V lost 6 bases, J lost 2 bases, and 9 bases lay in between.

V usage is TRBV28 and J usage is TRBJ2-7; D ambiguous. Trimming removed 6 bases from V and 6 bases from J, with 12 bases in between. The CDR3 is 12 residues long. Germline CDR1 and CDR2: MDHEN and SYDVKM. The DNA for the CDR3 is TGTGCCAGCAGCCTTCAGCGTTTCGAGCAGTACTTC. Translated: CASSLQRFEQYF.

The chain's CDR3 is CASSWTGGRREQYF. Written as DNA, the CDR3 is TGTGCCAGCAGCTGGACAGGGGGCCGGAGGGAGCAGTACTTC. V is TRBV12-3 or TRBV12-4 and J is TRBJ2-7, with 11 bases lining up with TRBD1. CDR3 length: 14 amino acids. J lost 7 bases, V lost 6 bases, and 8 bases had no gene match.

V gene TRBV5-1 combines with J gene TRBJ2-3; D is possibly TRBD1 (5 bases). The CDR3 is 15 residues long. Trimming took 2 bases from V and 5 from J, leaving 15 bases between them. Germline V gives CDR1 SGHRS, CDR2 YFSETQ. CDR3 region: CASSFGGRAIDTQYF. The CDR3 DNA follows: TGCGCCAGCAGCTTTGGTGGCAGGGCCATAGATACGCAGTATTTT.

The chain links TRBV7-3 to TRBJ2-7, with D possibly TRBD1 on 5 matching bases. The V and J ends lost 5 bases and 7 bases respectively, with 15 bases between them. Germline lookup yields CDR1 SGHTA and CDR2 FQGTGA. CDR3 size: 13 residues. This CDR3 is CASSPGPAREQYF. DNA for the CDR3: TGTGCCAGCAGCCCAGGGCCAGCTCGGGAGCAGTACTTC.

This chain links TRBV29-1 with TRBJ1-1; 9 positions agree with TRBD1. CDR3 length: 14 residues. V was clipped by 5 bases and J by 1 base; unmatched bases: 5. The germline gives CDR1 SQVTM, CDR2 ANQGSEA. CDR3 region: CSVTQGAGNTEAFF. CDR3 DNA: TGCAGCGTTACACAGGGGGCTGGGAACACTGAAGCTTTCTTT.

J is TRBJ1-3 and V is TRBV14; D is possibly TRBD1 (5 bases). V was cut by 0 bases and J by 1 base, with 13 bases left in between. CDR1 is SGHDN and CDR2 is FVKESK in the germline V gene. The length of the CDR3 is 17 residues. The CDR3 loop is CASSQDAGRASGNTIYF. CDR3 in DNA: TGTGCCAGCAGCCAAGATGCGGGGCGCGCTTCTGGAAACACCATATATTTT.

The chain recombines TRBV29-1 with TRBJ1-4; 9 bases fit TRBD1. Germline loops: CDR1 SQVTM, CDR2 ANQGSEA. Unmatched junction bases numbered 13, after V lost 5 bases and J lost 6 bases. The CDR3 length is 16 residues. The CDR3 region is CSVSTRDRAAYEKLFF. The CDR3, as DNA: TGCAGCGTTTCCACCCGGGACAGGGCCGCCTATGAAAAACTGTTTTTT.

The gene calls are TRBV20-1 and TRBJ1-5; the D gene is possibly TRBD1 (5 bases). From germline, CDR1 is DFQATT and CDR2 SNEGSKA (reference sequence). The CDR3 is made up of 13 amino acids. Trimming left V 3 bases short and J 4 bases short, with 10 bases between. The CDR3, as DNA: TGCAGTGCTAGGAAGACAGAGAATCAGCCCCAGCATTTT. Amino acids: CSARKTENQPQHF.

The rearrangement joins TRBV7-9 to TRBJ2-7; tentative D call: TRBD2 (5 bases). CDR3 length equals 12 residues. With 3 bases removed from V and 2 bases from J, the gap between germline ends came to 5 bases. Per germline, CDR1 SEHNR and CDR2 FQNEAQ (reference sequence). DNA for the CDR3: TGTGCCAGCAGCTTGGGAGCCTACGAGCAGTACTTC. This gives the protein CASSLGAYEQYF.

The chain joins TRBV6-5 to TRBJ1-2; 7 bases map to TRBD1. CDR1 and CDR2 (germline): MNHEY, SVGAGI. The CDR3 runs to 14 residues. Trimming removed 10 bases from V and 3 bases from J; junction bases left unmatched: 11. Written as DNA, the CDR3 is TGTGCCACCATCAACCCCACAGGGGACTATGGCTACACCTTC. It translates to CATINPTGDYGYTF.

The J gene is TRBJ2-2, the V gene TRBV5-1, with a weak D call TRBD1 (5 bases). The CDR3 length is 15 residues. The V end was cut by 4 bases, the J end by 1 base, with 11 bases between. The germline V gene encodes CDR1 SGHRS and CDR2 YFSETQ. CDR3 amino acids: CASSRTTGNTGELFF. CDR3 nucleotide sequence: TGCGCCAGCAGCCGAACTACAGGGAACACCGGGGAGCTGTTTTTT.

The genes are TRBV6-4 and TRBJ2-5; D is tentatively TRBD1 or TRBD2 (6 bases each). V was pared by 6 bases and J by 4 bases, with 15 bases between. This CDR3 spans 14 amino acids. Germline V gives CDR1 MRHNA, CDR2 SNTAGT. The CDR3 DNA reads TGTGCCAGCAGCCCTAATGGGGGGCTAGAGACCCAGTACTTC. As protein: CASSPNGGLETQYF.

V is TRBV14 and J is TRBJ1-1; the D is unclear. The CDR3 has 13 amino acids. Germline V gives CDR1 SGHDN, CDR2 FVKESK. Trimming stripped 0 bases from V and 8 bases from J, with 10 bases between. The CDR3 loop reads CASSQDPRSEAFF. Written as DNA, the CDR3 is TGTGCCAGCAGCCAAGATCCACGAAGCGAAGCTTTCTTT.

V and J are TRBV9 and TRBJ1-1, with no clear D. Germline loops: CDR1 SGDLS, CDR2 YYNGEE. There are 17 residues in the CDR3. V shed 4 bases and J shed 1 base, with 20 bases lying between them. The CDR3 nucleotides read TGTGCCAGCAGCCCCAGTGTTACGGCCTCTGGGAACACTGAAGCTTTCTTT. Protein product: CASSPSVTASGNTEAFF.

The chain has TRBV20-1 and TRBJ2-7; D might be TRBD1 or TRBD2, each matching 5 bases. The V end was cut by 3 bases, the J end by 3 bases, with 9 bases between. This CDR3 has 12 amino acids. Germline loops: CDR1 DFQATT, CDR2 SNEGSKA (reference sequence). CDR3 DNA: TGCAGTGCTAGCGGGACGCTCTACGAGCAGTACTTC. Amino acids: CSASGTLYEQYF.

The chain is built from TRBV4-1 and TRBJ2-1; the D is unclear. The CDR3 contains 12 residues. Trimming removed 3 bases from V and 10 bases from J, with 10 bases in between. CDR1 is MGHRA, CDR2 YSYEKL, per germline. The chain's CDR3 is CASSQPMEEQFF. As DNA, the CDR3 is TGCGCCAGCAGCCAGCCCATGGAGGAGCAGTTCTTC.

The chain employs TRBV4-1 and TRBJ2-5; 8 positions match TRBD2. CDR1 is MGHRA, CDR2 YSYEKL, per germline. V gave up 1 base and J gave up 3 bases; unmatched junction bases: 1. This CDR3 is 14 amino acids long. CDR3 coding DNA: TGCGCCAGCAGCCAAGTTAGCGGGGAAGAGACCCAGTACTTC. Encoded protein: CASSQVSGEETQYF.

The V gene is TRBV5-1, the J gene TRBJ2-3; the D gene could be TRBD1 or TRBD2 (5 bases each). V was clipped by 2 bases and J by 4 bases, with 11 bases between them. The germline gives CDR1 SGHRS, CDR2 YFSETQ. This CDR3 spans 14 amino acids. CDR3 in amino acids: CASSFPRDADTQYF. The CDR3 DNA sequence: TGCGCCAGCAGCTTCCCCAGGGACGCAGATACGCAGTATTTT.

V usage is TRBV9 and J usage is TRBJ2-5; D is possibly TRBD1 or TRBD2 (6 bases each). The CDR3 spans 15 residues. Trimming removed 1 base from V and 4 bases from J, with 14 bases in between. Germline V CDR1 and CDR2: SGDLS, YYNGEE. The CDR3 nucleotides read TGTGCCAGCAGCGTAAGCCCGGGGGCCGGAGAGACCCAGTACTTC. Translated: CASSVSPGAGETQYF. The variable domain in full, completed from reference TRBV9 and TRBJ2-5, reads DSGVTQTPKHLITATGQRVTLRCSPRSGDLSVYWYQQSLDQGLQFLIQYYNGEERAKGNILERFSAQQFPDLHSELNLSSLELGDSALYFCASSVSPGAGETQYFGPGTRLLVL.

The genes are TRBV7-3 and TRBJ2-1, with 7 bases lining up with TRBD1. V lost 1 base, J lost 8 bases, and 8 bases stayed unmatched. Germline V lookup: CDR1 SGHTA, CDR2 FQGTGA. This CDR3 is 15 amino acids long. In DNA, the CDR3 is TGTGCCAGCAGCTTAAGACAGGGTAGATGGGATGAGCAGTTCTTC. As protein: CASSLRQGRWDEQFF.

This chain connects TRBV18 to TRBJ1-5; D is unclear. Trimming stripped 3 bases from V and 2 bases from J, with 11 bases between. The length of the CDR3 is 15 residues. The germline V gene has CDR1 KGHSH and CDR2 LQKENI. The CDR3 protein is CASSPQDWGNQPQHF. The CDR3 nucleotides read TGTGCCAGCTCACCTCAAGACTGGGGCAATCAGCCCCAGCATTTT. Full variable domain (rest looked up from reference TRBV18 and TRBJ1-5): NAGVMQNPRHLVRRRGQEARLRCSPMKGHSHVYWYRQLPEEGLKFMVYLQKENIIDESGMPKERFSAEFPKEGPSILRIQQVVRGDSAAYFCASSPQDWGNQPQHFGDGTRLSIL.

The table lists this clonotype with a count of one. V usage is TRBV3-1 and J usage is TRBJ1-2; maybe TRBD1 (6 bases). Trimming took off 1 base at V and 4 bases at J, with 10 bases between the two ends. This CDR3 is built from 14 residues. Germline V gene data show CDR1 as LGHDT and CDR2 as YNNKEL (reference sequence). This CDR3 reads CASSQGQAGYGYTF. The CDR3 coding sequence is TGTGCCAGCAGCCAAGGACAGGCGGGCTATGGCTACACCTTC. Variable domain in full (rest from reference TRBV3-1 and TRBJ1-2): DTAVSQTPKYLVTQMGNDKSIKCEQNLGHDTMYWYKQDSKKFLKIMFSYNNKELIINETVPNRFSPKSPDKAHLNLHINSLELGDSAVYFCASSQGQAGYGYTFGSGTRLTVV.

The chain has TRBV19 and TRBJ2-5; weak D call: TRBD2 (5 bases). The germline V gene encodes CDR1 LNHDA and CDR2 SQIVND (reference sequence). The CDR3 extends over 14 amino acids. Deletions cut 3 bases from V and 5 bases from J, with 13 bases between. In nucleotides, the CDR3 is TGTGCCAGTAGTATGGACTTCACGGGGGAGACCCAGTACTTC. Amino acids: CASSMDFTGETQYF.

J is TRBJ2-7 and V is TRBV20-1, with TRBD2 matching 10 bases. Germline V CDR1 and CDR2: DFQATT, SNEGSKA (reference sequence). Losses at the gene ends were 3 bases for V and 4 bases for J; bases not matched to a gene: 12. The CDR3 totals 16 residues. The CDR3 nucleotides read TGCAGTGCTAGTGGGCTAGCGGGAGCCCTTGGGTACGAGCAGTACTTC. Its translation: CSASGLAGALGYEQYF.